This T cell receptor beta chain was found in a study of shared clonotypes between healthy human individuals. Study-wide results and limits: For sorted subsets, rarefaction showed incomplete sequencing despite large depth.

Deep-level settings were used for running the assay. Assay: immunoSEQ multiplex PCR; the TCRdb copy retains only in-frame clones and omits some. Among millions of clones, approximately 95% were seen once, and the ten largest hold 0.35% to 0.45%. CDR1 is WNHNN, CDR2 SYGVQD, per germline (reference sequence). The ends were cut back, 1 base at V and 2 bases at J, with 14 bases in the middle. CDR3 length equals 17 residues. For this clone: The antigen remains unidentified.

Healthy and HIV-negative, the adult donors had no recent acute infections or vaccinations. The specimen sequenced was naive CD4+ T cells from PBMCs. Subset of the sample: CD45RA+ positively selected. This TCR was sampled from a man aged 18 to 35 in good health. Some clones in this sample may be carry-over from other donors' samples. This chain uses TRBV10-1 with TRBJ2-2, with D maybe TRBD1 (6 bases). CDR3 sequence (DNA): TGCGCCAGCAGTGAGTTCAGGAAACAGGGTAACACCGGGGAGCTGTTTTTT. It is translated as CASSEFRKQGNTGELFF.